This T cell receptor (beta chain) was sequenced in a study of molecular identifiers for immune sequencing clone quantification. Study results and limitations: A single cell's spiked Jurkat TCR RNA was reportedly detectable among 900,000 to 1,000,000 naive cells. Over 98% of effector molecules, yet under 1% of naive-cell molecules, were held by clones above 20 RNA copies.

The CDR3 has 13 residues. Trimming cost V 6 bases and J 0 bases, with 8 bases left between them. Germline CDR1 is MNHEY and CDR2 is SMNVEV (reference sequence). Using 10%, 30% or 50% RNA, naive CD8 libraries were derived from approximately 20,000 to 1,000,000 sorted cells. When naive CD8 T cells were sorted, they were gated as CD8+CD4-CCR7+CD45RA+. TCRdb re-called the PCR reads with MiXCR, one entry per CDR3 protein. The sample carries just under 650,000 distinct CDR3 sequences, approximately 20% recorded once. This clonotype has a count of ten or more. Antigen: not known. The V call is TRBV27, the J call TRBJ2-5; D not resolved. Sequences were obtained from naive CD8+ T cells from blood, with Jurkat cell RNA spiked in. The subset denotes: FACS-sorted CD8+CD4-CCR7+CD45RA+ naive T cells. This receptor was obtained from a human donor in good health. Some libraries in this study had Jurkat cell RNA spiked in. CDR3 bases: TGTGCCAGCAGCCCGATTAACCAAGAGACCCAGTACTTC. Translation gives CASSPINQETQYF.